A single T cell receptor beta chain is shown here with its context. The entry originates in a study of OX40 agonist ivuxolimab in advanced cancers. At the level of the study: An agonistic anti-OX40 (CD134) antibody, ivuxolimab, was used to treat the patients.

Method: immunoSEQ multiplex PCR; TCRdb's copy keeps in-frame clones and lacks some. The profile shows roughly 41,000 clones, 75% to 90% of them singletons. This sample comprised CD4+ or CD8+ T cells sorted from blood, obtained in a trial of the OX40 agonist ivuxolimab. This clonotype was sampled from an adult with an advanced solid tumor such as melanoma, head and neck, liver or kidney cancer.

In nucleotides, the CDR3 is TGTGCCAGCAGCCGGAGCGGCTACTACAATGAGCAGTTCTTC. This gives the protein CASSRSGYYNEQFF. The J gene is TRBJ2-1, the V gene TRBV9; D perhaps matches TRBD2 (5 bases). CDR1 and CDR2 from the germline V gene are SGDLS and YYNGEE. The CDR3 length is 14 residues. V shed 4 bases and J shed 3 bases, with 11 bases lying between them. Full variable domain (remainder filled in from reference TRBV9 and TRBJ2-1): DSGVTQTPKHLITATGQRVTLRCSPRSGDLSVYWYQQSLDQGLQFLIQYYNGEERAKGNILERFSAQQFPDLHSELNLSSLELGDSALYFCASSRSGYYNEQFFGPGTRLTVL.